This TCR beta chain was identified during a study of T cell responses to AZD1222 COVID-19 vaccine. Study observations and caveats: Across the whole spike, CD4 TCRs peaked at regions 160-218 and 743-854.

The CDR3 has 15 residues. Germline CDR1 MDHEN, CDR2 SYDVKM. Trimming pared 4 bases from V and 1 base from J, leaving 13 bases between. Clones were sequenced by immunoSEQ multiplex PCR, and TCRdb holds only the in-frame ones, with some missing. This table has 120,000 or so clones, around 90% appearing once. Of note for this clone: Its specificity is not known.

This material consisted of peripheral blood, taken 28 days after the second dose of the MenACWY control vaccine. The source of this sequence is an adult who received the MenACWY meningococcal vaccine as a control. The rearrangement links TRBV28 to TRBJ1-1; no definite D call. The CDR3 loop is CASSSHSLGNTEAFF. For the CDR3, the DNA is TGTGCCAGCAGTTCTCACAGCCTGGGGAACACTGAAGCTTTCTTT.